The next 27 T cell receptor beta chains were all read from a single sample in a study of T cell clones after liver transplantation. Using immunoSEQ multiplex PCR, the repertoire was profiled, and TCRdb retains in-frame clones only, with some absent. The sample carries 72,000 or so clones, approximately 87% recorded once. The sample was CD4+ T cells from blood, taken at the 22-month timepoint. These receptors all come from a human patient who received a liver transplant. Some T cells may be transferred from the graft donor.

J is TRBJ1-1 and V is TRBV5-1; tentative D call: TRBD1 (6 bases). The CDR3 loop spans 14 amino acids. V gave up 3 bases and J gave up 6 bases, with 15 bases separating them. The germline V gene encodes CDR1 SGHRS and CDR2 YFSETQ. CDR3 nucleotide sequence: TGCGCCAGCAGCTCCACAGGGATTGGCGCTGAAGCTTTCTTT. This translates into CASSSTGIGAEAFF.

This clone was seen only a few times. The rearrangement joins TRBV19 to TRBJ1-2; TRBD1 might be the D (5 bases). The germline V and J ends were trimmed by 5 bases and 4 bases, with 11 bases remaining between them. The germline V gene has CDR1 LNHDA and CDR2 SQIVND (reference sequence). This CDR3 contains 13 residues. The CDR3 region is CASSPRGPYGYTF. The CDR3 bases are TGTGCCAGTAGTCCGAGGGGCCCCTATGGCTACACCTTC.

The chain links TRBV18 to TRBJ1-2; D uncertain. The CDR3 has 12 amino acids. From germline, CDR1 is KGHSH and CDR2 LQKENI. V lost 4 bases, J lost 4 bases, and 7 bases lay in between. The CDR3 coding sequence is TGTGCCAGCTCACTGGACGGCTATGGCTACACCTTC. Amino acid sequence: CASSLDGYGYTF.

This chain connects TRBV6-4 to TRBJ2-3; the match to TRBD2 covers 12 bases. In germline, CDR1 is MRHNA, CDR2 SNTAGT. The CDR3 has 15 amino acids. V was pared by 3 bases and J by 8 bases, with 6 bases of the junction left unmatched. The CDR3 DNA is TGTGCCAGCAGTGAGGGGACTAGCGGGTTTGCTACGCAGTATTTT. Translation gives CASSEGTSGFATQYF.

The chain joins TRBV5-6 to TRBJ2-3; D not certain. Germline V lookup: CDR1 SGHDT, CDR2 YYEEEE. The V gene lost 0 bases and the J gene lost 1 base, with 9 bases spanning the gap. The CDR3 totals 15 residues. In DNA, the CDR3 is TGTGCCAGCAGCTTGGTCCCCAGCGGCACAGATACGCAGTATTTT. Encoded protein: CASSLVPSGTDTQYF.

The genes are TRBV6-5 and TRBJ1-5; no reliable D call. This CDR3 is built from 14 residues. The germline gives CDR1 MNHEY, CDR2 SVGAGI. Trimming left V 2 bases short and J 0 bases short, with 5 bases between. The CDR3 here is CASSYGYSNQPQHF. The CDR3 DNA reads as TGTGCCAGCAGTTACGGTTATAGCAATCAGCCCCAGCATTTT.

The chain joins TRBV30 to TRBJ2-7; no definite D call. V was pared by 3 bases and J by 0 bases, with 9 bases between. Germline V lookup: CDR1 GTSNPN, CDR2 SVGIG (reference sequence). The CDR3 is made up of 13 amino acids. The CDR3 DNA follows: TGTGCCTGGAGCTCCGCGTCCTCCTACGAGCAGTACTTC. Protein: CAWSSASSYEQYF.

This chain joins TRBV5-5 and TRBJ2-5; D may be TRBD1 or TRBD2 (5 bases each). V lost 4 bases and J lost 3, with 19 bases in between. This CDR3 is 16 amino acids long. From germline, CDR1 is SGHKS and CDR2 YYEKEE (reference sequence). CDR3: CASSPRDPRYKETQYF. DNA of the CDR3: TGTGCCAGCAGCCCCCGGGACCCTCGATACAAAGAGACCCAGTACTTC. The whole variable domain, remainder taken from reference TRBV5-5 and TRBJ2-5, is DAGVTQSPTHLIKTRGQQVTLRCSPISGHKSVSWYQQVLGQGPQFIFQYYEKEERGRGNFPDRFSARQFPNYSSELNVNALLLGDSALYLCASSPRDPRYKETQYFGPGTRLLVL.

The chain joins TRBV9 to TRBJ1-1; D is possibly TRBD1 (5 bases). Per germline, CDR1 SGDLS and CDR2 YYNGEE. The CDR3 is 13 amino acids. V was clipped by 4 bases and J by 11 bases, with 18 bases between them. In nucleotides, the CDR3 is TGTGCCAGCAGCCCAAGGGAGGGACCCCTGGCTTTCTTT. This translates into CASSPREGPLAFF.

In its sample, this clone was seen once. This chain uses TRBV10-3 with TRBJ2-3, with D possibly matching TRBD2 (5 bases). CDR3 length equals 16 residues. V was shortened by 8 bases and J by 0 bases, with 18 bases between the two germline ends. Germline CDR1 reads ENHRY; CDR2 reads SYGVKD. The CDR3 sequence: CAIFSGPLFSTDTQYF. Here the CDR3 DNA reads TGTGCCATCTTCAGCGGACCACTCTTTAGCACAGATACGCAGTATTTT.

This clone was found once. The rearrangement joins TRBV9 to TRBJ2-3; D remains unclear. Germline-derived CDR1 and CDR2 are SGDLS and YYNGEE. V was clipped by 4 bases and J by 2 bases, with 11 bases between them. This CDR3 region has 14 residues. The CDR3 DNA is TGTGCCAGCAGCCCAGCGACTGACACAGATACGCAGTATTTT. It specifies CASSPATDTDTQYF.

V gene TRBV27 combines with J gene TRBJ2-7; 7 bases map to TRBD1. With V trimmed by 6 bases and J by 0 bases, 2 bases remained unmatched. The germline CDR1 and CDR2 sequences are MNHEY and SMNVEV (reference sequence). The CDR3 loop spans 13 amino acids. CDR3 DNA: TGTGCCAGCAGACCAGGGGGCTCCTACGAGCAGTACTTC. The encoded protein is CASRPGGSYEQYF.

The V and J genes are TRBV5-8 and TRBJ2-7; either TRBD1 or TRBD2 may supply D (5 bases each). This CDR3 has 15 amino acids. Trimming took off 4 bases at V and 1 base at J, with 15 bases between the two ends. Germline V CDR1 and CDR2: SGHTS, YDEGEE. The CDR3 spells CASSPRGSPSYEQYF. CDR3 nucleotides: TGTGCCAGCAGCCCCCGGGGCTCACCATCCTACGAGCAGTACTTC. The whole variable domain, filled in from reference TRBV5-8 and TRBJ2-7, reads EAGVTQSPTHLIKTRGQQATLRCSPISGHTSVYWYQQALGLGLQFLLWYDEGEERNRGNFPPRFSGRQFPNYSSELNVNALELEDSALYLCASSPRGSPSYEQYFGPGTRLTVT.

The rearrangement links TRBV28 to TRBJ2-6; 10 bases agree with TRBD2. The CDR3 length is 19 residues. V lost 5 bases to trimming and J lost 4 bases; unmatched junction nucleotides: 14. In germline, CDR1 is MDHEN, CDR2 SYDVKM. CDR3 in DNA: TGTGCCAGCAGTAGCATAACTAGCGGGGCCAATAGAGGGGCCAACGTCCTGACTTTC. Translation: CASSSITSGANRGANVLTF.

This chain joins TRBV7-2 and TRBJ2-7; 8 nucleotides match TRBD2. J was trimmed by 0 bases and V by 2 bases; bases with no gene match: 3. CDR1 and CDR2 from the germline V gene are SGHTA and FQGNSA. The CDR3 has 15 amino acids. The CDR3 sequence is CASSLPSGPSYEQYF. The DNA for the CDR3 is TGTGCCAGCAGCTTACCTAGCGGGCCCTCCTACGAGCAGTACTTC.

V is TRBV5-1 and J is TRBJ2-5; possible D gene TRBD2, 5 bases. CDR1 is SGHRS and CDR2 is YFSETQ in the germline V gene. This CDR3 contains 13 residues. V shed 5 bases and J shed 5 bases, with 13 bases lying between them. This CDR3 reads CASREVADETQYF. Written as DNA, the CDR3 is TGCGCCAGCAGGGAGGTAGCAGACGAGACCCAGTACTTC.

This clone appeared a single time. This sequence joins TRBV7-9 and TRBJ2-3; 8 nucleotides align to TRBD2. The CDR3 has 17 amino acids. Per germline, CDR1 SEHNR and CDR2 FQNEAQ (reference sequence). The J segment lost 2 bases and the V segment lost 2 bases, leaving 9 bases of the junction unmatched. The DNA for the CDR3 is TGTGCCAGCAGCTTACCCCCCCGGGGGGGGGCCACAGATACGCAGTATTTT. Protein: CASSLPPRGGATDTQYF.

The rearrangement uses TRBV19 and TRBJ1-3, with a tentative D call TRBD1 (6 bases). The length of the CDR3 is 15 residues. Per germline, CDR1 LNHDA and CDR2 SQIVND (reference sequence). Trimming stripped 5 bases from V and 2 bases from J, with 13 bases between. CDR3 region: CASSLQGGPGNTIYF. The CDR3 DNA reads as TGTGCCAGTAGTTTACAGGGCGGACCTGGAAACACCATATATTTT.

This clone was counted between two and nine times. J is TRBJ2-7 and V is TRBV4-2; D perhaps matches TRBD1 (5 bases). Looked up from germline, CDR1 is LGHNA and CDR2 is YNFKEQ. The CDR3 consists of 14 residues. V was trimmed by 10 bases and J by 4 bases, leaving 20 bases between them. Here the CDR3 reads CATCPRTTAYEQYF. Here the CDR3 DNA reads TGTGCCACCTGCCCCCGGACGACAGCATACGAGCAGTACTTC.

The chain has TRBV5-5 and TRBJ2-1, with TRBD2 as a possible D gene (6 bases). The CDR3 is 12 residues long. The germline V gene encodes CDR1 SGHKS and CDR2 YYEKEE (reference sequence). V was clipped by 4 bases and J by 6 bases, with 8 bases between them. The CDR3 loop is CASSSSGNEQFF. The CDR3 DNA reads as TGTGCCAGCAGCAGTAGCGGCAATGAGCAGTTCTTC.

The chain has TRBV5-1 and TRBJ2-6; maybe TRBD1 (5 bases). V lost 5 bases and J lost 0, with 6 bases in between. Germline-derived CDR1 and CDR2 are SGHRS and YFSETQ. This CDR3 has 14 amino acids. In nucleotides, the CDR3 is TGCGCCAGCAGACAGGACTCTGGGGCCAACGTCCTGACTTTC. Translation gives CASRQDSGANVLTF.

A single count supports this clone. V and J are TRBV7-3 and TRBJ2-2; either TRBD1 or TRBD2 may supply D (5 bases each). Trimming shortened V by 5 bases and J by 6 bases, and 13 bases separated the two germline ends. The CDR3 spans 14 residues. CDR1 is SGHTA and CDR2 is FQGTGA in the germline V gene. The CDR3 DNA reads TGTGCCAGCAGCCCCGGGACCGGTTCCGGGGAGCTGTTTTTT. Translated: CASSPGTGSGELFF.

Concerning this clone itself: The sample contains more than one DNA sequence encoding this CDR3. The gene calls are TRBV15 and TRBJ1-3; D is possibly TRBD1 (5 bases). Germline loops: CDR1 LNHNV, CDR2 YYDKDF (reference sequence). V was shortened by 2 bases and J by 4 bases, with 12 bases between the two germline ends. The CDR3 runs 15 residues. In DNA form, the CDR3 reads TGTGCCACCAGCAGAACCGGGACGAGAGGAAACACCATATATTTT. It encodes CATSRTGTRGNTIYF. The full variable domain, rest sourced from reference TRBV15 and TRBJ1-3, is DAMVIQNPRYQVTQFGKPVTLSCSQTLNHNVMYWYQQKSSQAPKLLFHYYDKDFNNEADTPDNFQSRRPNTSFCFLDIRSPGLGDTAMYLCATSRTGTRGNTIYFGEGSWLTVV.

The V gene is TRBV29-1, the J gene TRBJ1-1; 9 nucleotides line up with TRBD1. The CDR3 contains 13 residues. CDR1 is SQVTM, CDR2 ANQGSEA, per germline. Trimming took 6 bases from V and 4 from J; bases not matched to a gene: 6. CDR3 coding DNA: TGCAGCGTAGGACAGGACAGGGGCACTGAAGCTTTCTTT. Its protein product is CSVGQDRGTEAFF.

The CDR3: CASSQAGFYGGYTF. Here the CDR3 DNA reads TGTGCCAGCAGCCAAGCAGGATTTTACGGCGGCTACACCTTC. The rearrangement uses TRBV14 and TRBJ1-2; D is unresolved. Trimming stripped 1 base from V and 8 bases from J, with 14 bases between. CDR1 is SGHDN, CDR2 FVKESK, per germline. The CDR3 is 14 residues long.

This rearrangement joins TRBV4-2 to TRBJ2-3; TRBD1 is a possible D gene (6 bases). Germline values: CDR1 LGHNA, CDR2 YNFKEQ. Deletions cut 4 bases from V and 3 bases from J, with 11 bases between. This CDR3 is built from 14 residues. DNA of the CDR3: TGTGCCAGCAGCCCTTGGACAGAGACAGATACGCAGTATTTT. It is translated as CASSPWTETDTQYF.

The chain joins TRBV7-2 to TRBJ2-7, with a weak D call TRBD2 (6 bases). Trimming took off 1 base at V and 3 bases at J, with 13 bases between the two ends. The CDR3 length is 15 residues. Germline lookup yields CDR1 SGHTA and CDR2 FQGNSA. CDR3 bases: TGTGCCAGCAGCTTAGATTCGGGACTTCACTACGAGCAGTACTTC. Translation: CASSLDSGLHYEQYF.